One sample yielded the 27 T cell receptor beta chains listed below, sequenced in a study of molecular identifiers for immune sequencing clone quantification. One entry per CDR3 protein results from TCRdb running MiXCR on the PCR reads. The sample holds about half a million distinct CDR3 sequences, around 25% seen once. Sequencing input: naive CD8+ T cells from blood, with Jurkat cell RNA spiked in. Subset denoted: FACS-sorted CD8+CD4-CCR7+CD45RA+ naive T cells. These receptors originate from a human donor in good health. Some libraries in this study had Jurkat cell RNA spiked in.

There are many counts of this clonotype. The chain is built from TRBV7-9 and TRBJ1-5; tentatively, D is TRBD1 (5 bases). The V gene's germline CDR1 is SEHNR and CDR2 FQNEAQ (reference sequence). This CDR3 is built from 13 residues. Trimming removed 6 bases at V and 7 bases at J, with 13 bases between. The CDR3, as DNA: TGTGCCAGCAGTTCAGGGAGGGACCAGCCCCAGCATTTT. This codes for CASSSGRDQPQHF.

This clonotype has only one observation. This may arise from a read error, as a much more abundant clone is one base away. V usage is TRBV30 and J usage is TRBJ1-1; the D gene is possibly TRBD1 (5 bases). This CDR3 region has 12 residues. Germline CDR1 and CDR2: GTSNPN and SVGIG (reference sequence). The V and J ends lost 2 bases and 7 bases respectively, with 11 bases between them. The CDR3 DNA sequence: TGTGCCTGGAGTCCGGACATCAATGAAGCTTTCTTT. Its protein product is CAWSPDINEAFF.

About this clonotype itself: One end of the junction does not line up with germline, which may come from a read error. The V call is TRBV3-1, the J call TRBJ1-5, with D possibly TRBD1 on 5 matching bases. There are 14 residues in the CDR3. Germline CDR1 is LGHDT and CDR2 is YNNKEL (reference sequence). The CDR3 DNA reads TGTGCCTGCAGCGTTCAGGGAAGCAATCAGCCCCAGCATTTT. It yields the protein CACSVQGSNQPQHF. The full variable domain, rest sourced from reference TRBV3-1 and TRBJ1-5, is DTAVSQTPKYLVTQMGNDKSIKCEQNLGHDTMYWYKQDSKKFLKIMFSYNNKELIINETVPNRFSPKSPDKAHLNLHINSLELGDSAVYFCACSVQGSNQPQHFGDGTRLSIL.

The gene calls are TRBV15 and TRBJ2-7; possible D gene TRBD1, 5 bases. The V gene lost 5 bases and the J gene lost 4 bases, with 18 bases spanning the gap. CDR1 LNHNV and CDR2 YYDKDF come from the germline V gene (reference sequence). The CDR3 is made up of 15 amino acids. CDR3 residues: CATSGDSRGAYEQYF. DNA for the CDR3: TGTGCCACCAGCGGCGACAGCCGAGGAGCATACGAGCAGTACTTC.

The chain is built from TRBV19 and TRBJ2-5; TRBD2 matches 11 bases. There are 16 residues in the CDR3. Per germline, CDR1 LNHDA and CDR2 SQIVND (reference sequence). The V segment lost 4 bases and the J segment 3 bases; nucleotides outside the gene matches: 7. The CDR3 loop is CASSTASGLAEETQYF. CDR3 nucleotides: TGTGCCAGTAGTACCGCCTCGGGACTAGCGGAAGAGACCCAGTACTTC.

The chain combines TRBV24-1 with TRBJ2-2, with 7 bases identical to TRBD1. The CDR3 has 13 residues. Germline lookup yields CDR1 KGHDR and CDR2 SFDVKD. After removal of 7 bases from V and 6 bases from J, the junction contained 4 bases not matched to a gene. The CDR3 bases are TGTGCCACCAGCCGACAGGGATCCGGGGAGCTGTTTTTT. Translated: CATSRQGSGELFF.

As for this clonotype: It may be a read error: a sequence one base away is much more abundant. The rearrangement uses TRBV11-2 and TRBJ2-1, with 7 bases lining up with TRBD1. The CDR3 covers 15 residues. V gave up 1 base and J gave up 4 bases; unmatched junction bases: 4. Germline lookup yields CDR1 SGHAT and CDR2 FQNNGV. The CDR3: CASSLVGQSYNEQFF. The CDR3 DNA follows: TGTGCCAGCAGCTTAGTGGGACAGAGTTACAATGAGCAGTTCTTC.

Details on this clonotype: This may arise from a read error, as a much more abundant clone is one base away. This chain uses TRBV11-2 with TRBJ1-1, with D possibly TRBD1 on 6 matching bases. Germline CDR1 reads SGHAT; CDR2 reads FQNNGV. CDR3 length equals 12 residues. The CDR3 spells CAGSIAGTEAFF. Here the CDR3 DNA reads TGTGCCGGCAGCATCGCCGGGACAGAAGCTTTCTTT.

This clonotype turned up a few times. The rearrangement joins TRBV19 to TRBJ2-3, with 10 bases fitting TRBD2. This CDR3 is 15 amino acids long. Per germline, CDR1 LNHDA and CDR2 SQIVND (reference sequence). The junction had 6 bases not matched to a gene; V was cut back by 4 bases and J by 5 bases. The CDR3 bases are TGTGCCAGTAGTACGCTAGCGGGAGCGGAAGATACGCAGTATTTT. It encodes CASSTLAGAEDTQYF.

This clonotype was seen repeatedly, ten times or more. V is TRBV9 and J is TRBJ1-1; no reliable D call. Germline CDR1 SGDLS, CDR2 YYNGEE. Trimming took off 0 bases at V and 1 base at J, with 7 bases between the two ends. This CDR3 comprises 14 residues. The CDR3 sequence: CASSVVPENTEAFF. The CDR3 nucleotides are TGTGCCAGCAGCGTAGTCCCAGAGAACACTGAAGCTTTCTTT.

The count of this clonotype is one. The chain recombines TRBV19 with TRBJ1-5; D is unresolved. V was pared by 1 base and J by 3 bases, with 10 bases between. The CDR3 spans 15 residues. Germline CDR1 is LNHDA and CDR2 is SQIVND (reference sequence). CDR3 DNA: TGTGCCAGTAGTATAGGGGAAAGACCCAATCAGCCCCAGCATTTT. Its translation is CASSIGERPNQPQHF.

This clonotype was seen at least ten times. The chain's CDR3 is CSVATGLIYEQYF. The CDR3 coding sequence is TGCAGCGTTGCGACAGGCCTTATCTACGAGCAGTACTTC. The rearrangement joins TRBV29-1 to TRBJ2-7; D is possibly TRBD1 (6 bases). The V and J ends lost 4 bases and 3 bases respectively, with 13 bases between them. The CDR3 is made up of 13 amino acids. CDR1 is SQVTM, CDR2 ANQGSEA, per germline.

V usage is TRBV6-2 or TRBV6-3 and J usage is TRBJ2-1, with TRBD2 matching 11 bases. The germline gives CDR1 MNHEY, CDR2 SVGEGT. The V and J ends lost 7 bases and 4 bases, in that order; junction bases with no gene match: 3. The CDR3 spans 14 residues. The chain's CDR3 is CASKIAGGYNEQFF. CDR3 sequence (DNA): TGTGCCAGCAAAATAGCGGGGGGGTACAATGAGCAGTTCTTC.

This chain uses TRBV7-3 with TRBJ2-2; 14 bases fit TRBD2. The germline V gene has CDR1 SGHTA and CDR2 FQGTGA. The CDR3 covers 16 residues. V lost 5 bases and J lost 7; bases outside the gene matches: 6. The DNA for the CDR3 is TGTGCCAGCAGCCTGGGACTAGCGGGAGAGGTCGGGGAGCTGTTTTTT. Protein product: CASSLGLAGEVGELFF.

This clonotype was counted at least ten times. The chain uses TRBV6-5 and TRBJ2-3; the D call may be TRBD1 or TRBD2 (5 bases each). This CDR3 spans 13 amino acids. The germline V and J ends were trimmed by 6 bases and 4 bases, with 11 bases remaining between them. The germline CDR1 and CDR2 sequences are MNHEY and SVGAGI. CDR3 DNA: TGTGCCAGCAGACCGGGACCTCCAGATACGCAGTATTTT. Translated, it gives CASRPGPPDTQYF.

Remarks on this clonotype: The junction does not match germline at one end; this may be a read error. The rearrangement uses TRBV7-2 and TRBJ2-7; maybe TRBD1 (5 bases). The CDR3 is 13 amino acids. Germline CDR1 is SGHTA and CDR2 is FQGNSA. DNA for the CDR3: TGTGGCAGCAGCATGTTCCAGGGCTACGAGCAGTACTTC. It specifies CGSSMFQGYEQYF.

Turning to this clonotype: Just one base apart from a much larger clone, this may be a read error. The V gene is TRBV20-1, the J gene TRBJ1-4, with D hard to call. Trimming removed 1 base at V and 6 bases at J, with 12 bases between. Germline CDR1 and CDR2: DFQATT and SNEGSKA (reference sequence). This CDR3 is 14 amino acids long. CDR3 sequence: CSARVDGRYEKLFF. DNA of the CDR3: TGCAGTGCTAGAGTAGATGGACGCTATGAAAAACTGTTTTTT.

The table lists this clonotype with many counts. The chain combines TRBV27 with TRBJ2-2; 14 nucleotides agree with TRBD2. Trimming took 5 bases from V and 6 from J; bases not matched to a gene: 8. The CDR3 extends over 17 amino acids. Germline-derived CDR1 and CDR2 are MNHEY and SMNVEV (reference sequence). DNA for the CDR3: TGTGCCAGCAGTCGACTAGCGGGAGGGCCTGTGTCCGGGGAGCTGTTTTTT. As protein: CASSRLAGGPVSGELFF.

This clonotype was detected many times. The chain employs TRBV20-1 and TRBJ2-7; maybe TRBD2 (5 bases). The CDR3 length is 16 residues. CDR1 is DFQATT, CDR2 SNEGSKA, per germline (reference sequence). V was shortened by 6 bases and J by 0 bases, with 21 bases between the two germline ends. The CDR3 protein is CSARPGLKRSSYEQYF. For the CDR3, the DNA is TGCAGTGCCAGACCCGGACTGAAGCGGAGCTCCTACGAGCAGTACTTC.

This clonotype showed up many times. This sequence joins TRBV7-8 and TRBJ2-4; D is perhaps TRBD1 (6 bases). Germline CDR1 and CDR2: SGHVS and FQNEAQ. The CDR3 runs 17 residues. Deletions cut 3 bases from V and 0 bases from J, with 15 bases between. CDR3: CASSFIGQSSAKNIQYF. CDR3 coding DNA: TGTGCCAGCAGCTTTATAGGACAGAGCTCAGCCAAAAACATTCAGTACTTC.

This clonotype was recorded once. A read error is possible here, since a much larger clone lies one base away. The genes are TRBV14 and TRBJ2-2; the D is unclear. Germline V gene data show CDR1 as SGHDN and CDR2 as FVKESK. V lost 5 bases, J lost 1 base, and 8 bases lay in between. The CDR3 has 14 amino acids. In DNA form, the CDR3 reads TGTGCCAGCAGCAAAGTCGGGAACACCGGGGAGCTGTTTTTT. Translated, it gives CASSKVGNTGELFF.

A remark on this clonotype: At one boundary the junction diverges from the germline segment, which might be a read error. V gene TRBV27 combines with J gene TRBJ2-7, with 11 bases fitting TRBD2. CDR3 size: 16 residues. The germline V gene has CDR1 MNHEY and CDR2 SMNVEV (reference sequence). CDR3: CASSLLLAGGPHEQCF. The CDR3 region has the DNA TGTGCCAGCAGTCTACTCCTAGCGGGAGGTCCCCACGAGCAGTGCTTC.

Turning to this clonotype: This clone may be a read error of a much larger clone one base away. The CDR3 ends on some other residue instead of the conserved phenylalanine or tryptophan, so this is likely a read error. This sequence joins TRBV20-1 and TRBJ2-3, with 14 positions matching TRBD2. V lost 6 bases to trimming and J lost 2 bases; unmatched junction nucleotides: 13. The CDR3 totals 18 residues. The germline gives CDR1 DFQATT, CDR2 SNEGSKA (reference sequence). The CDR3 loop reads CSAEGLAGASNPTDTQYY. DNA for the CDR3: TGCAGTGCCGAGGGACTAGCGGGGGCCTCGAATCCCACAGATACGCAGTATTAT.

This clonotype was observed at least ten times. Here the CDR3 DNA reads TGCAGCGCCGTTAGACCCTCCACCGGGGAGCTGTTTTTT. Translating gives CSAVRPSTGELFF. V gene TRBV29-1 combines with J gene TRBJ2-2, with D hard to call. The CDR3 covers 13 residues. Germline-derived CDR1 and CDR2 are SQVTM and ANQGSEA. Trimming stripped 7 bases from V and 4 bases from J, with 13 bases between.

The V and J genes are TRBV12-3 or TRBV12-4 and TRBJ2-7; D is perhaps TRBD2 (6 bases). This CDR3 is built from 13 residues. V shed 6 bases and J shed 3 bases, with 12 bases lying between them. This chain's CDR3 is CASSGTGVYEQYF. CDR3 coding DNA: TGTGCCAGCAGCGGGACTGGGGTCTACGAGCAGTACTTC.

In this sample, this clonotype turned up many times. The rearrangement joins TRBV5-6 to TRBJ2-3, with no clear D. Germline values: CDR1 SGHDT, CDR2 YYEEEE. There are 14 residues in the CDR3. Trimming cost V 4 bases and J 2 bases, with 11 bases left between them. This chain's CDR3 is CASSPTESTDTQYF. The CDR3 bases are TGTGCCAGCAGCCCGACGGAGTCCACAGATACGCAGTATTTT.

The J gene is TRBJ2-5, the V gene TRBV12-3 or TRBV12-4; 10 nucleotides align to TRBD1. The length of the CDR3 is 15 residues. V was pared by 3 bases and J by 5 bases, with 6 bases of the junction left unmatched. Here the CDR3 reads CASSFGQGGKETQYF. The DNA for the CDR3 is TGTGCCAGCAGTTTTGGACAGGGGGGGAAGGAGACCCAGTACTTC.